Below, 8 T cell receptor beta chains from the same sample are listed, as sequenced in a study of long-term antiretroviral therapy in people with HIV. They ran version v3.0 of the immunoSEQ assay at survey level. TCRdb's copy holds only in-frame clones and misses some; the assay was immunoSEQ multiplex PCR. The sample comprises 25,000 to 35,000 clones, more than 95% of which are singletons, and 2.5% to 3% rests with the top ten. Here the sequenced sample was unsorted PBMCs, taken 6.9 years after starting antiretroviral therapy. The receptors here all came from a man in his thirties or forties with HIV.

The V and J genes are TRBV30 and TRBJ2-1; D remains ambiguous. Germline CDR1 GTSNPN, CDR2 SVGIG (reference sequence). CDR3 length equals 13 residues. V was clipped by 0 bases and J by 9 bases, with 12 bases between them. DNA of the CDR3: TGTGCCTGGAGTGTACAGAAGTGGAGTGAGCAGTTCTTC. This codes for CAWSVQKWSEQFF.

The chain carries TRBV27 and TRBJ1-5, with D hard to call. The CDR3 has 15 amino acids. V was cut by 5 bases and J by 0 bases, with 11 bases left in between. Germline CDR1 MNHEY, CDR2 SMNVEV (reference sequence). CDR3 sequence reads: CASSLLRYSNQPQHF. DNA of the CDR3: TGTGCCAGCAGTCTCCTCCGATATAGCAATCAGCCCCAGCATTTT.

DNA of the CDR3: TGTGCCAGTTCGGACATGACCAACACTGAAGCTTTCTTT. Translation gives CASSDMTNTEAFF. The V gene is TRBV6-1, the J gene TRBJ1-1, with a weak D call TRBD1 (5 bases). Looked up from germline, CDR1 is MNHNS and CDR2 is SASEGT. The CDR3 runs 13 residues. Trimming removed 9 bases from V and 2 bases from J, with 13 bases in between.

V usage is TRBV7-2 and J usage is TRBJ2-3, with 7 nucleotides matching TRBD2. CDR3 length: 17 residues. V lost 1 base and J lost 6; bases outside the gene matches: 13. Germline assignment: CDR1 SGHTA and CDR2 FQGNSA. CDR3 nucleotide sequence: TGTGCCAGCAGCTTAGGTCCACGGGGGAGGGCCGCGGATACGCAGTATTTT. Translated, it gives CASSLGPRGRAADTQYF. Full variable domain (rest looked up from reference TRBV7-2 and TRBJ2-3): GAGVSQSPSNKVTEKGKDVELRCDPISGHTALYWYRQSLGQGLEFLIYFQGNSAPDKSGLPSDRFSAERTGGSVSTLTIQRTQQEDSAVYLCASSLGPRGRAADTQYFGPGTRLTVL.

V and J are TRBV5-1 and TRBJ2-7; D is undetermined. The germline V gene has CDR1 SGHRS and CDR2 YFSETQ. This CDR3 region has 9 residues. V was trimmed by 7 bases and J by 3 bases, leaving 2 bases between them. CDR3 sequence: CASHYEQYF. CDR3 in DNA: TGCGCCAGCCACTACGAGCAGTACTTC.

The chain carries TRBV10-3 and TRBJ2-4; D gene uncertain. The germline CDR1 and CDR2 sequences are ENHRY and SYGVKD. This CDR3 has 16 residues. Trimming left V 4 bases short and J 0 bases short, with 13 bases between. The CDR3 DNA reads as TGTGCCATCAGTGTGGCACCCCCAACAGCCAAAAACATTCAGTACTTC. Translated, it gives CAISVAPPTAKNIQYF.

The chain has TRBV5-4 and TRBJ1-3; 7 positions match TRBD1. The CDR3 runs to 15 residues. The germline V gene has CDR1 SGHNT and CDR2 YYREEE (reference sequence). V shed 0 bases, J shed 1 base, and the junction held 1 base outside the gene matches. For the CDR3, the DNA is TGTGCCAGCAGCTTGGCAGGGGGTTCTGGAAACACCATATATTTT. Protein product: CASSLAGGSGNTIYF.

As DNA, the CDR3 is TGTGCCAGTAGTATGACTCACCTTAATGAAAAACTGTTTTTT. It translates to CASSMTHLNEKLFF. The chain joins TRBV19 to TRBJ1-4, with no clear D. Germline V CDR1 and CDR2: LNHDA, SQIVND (reference sequence). V lost 3 bases and J 4 bases, leaving 9 bases between the germline ends. The CDR3 has 14 residues.